This TCR beta chain was observed in a study of cytomegalovirus exposure and HLA in healthy donors. Study results and caveats: Presence/absence analyses treated sequencing depth as roughly uniform across donors. Whilst most TCR sequences proved rare, a subset of public TCRs occurred across many donors.

CDR1 and CDR2 from the germline V gene are ENHRY and SYGVKD. With 9 bases clipped from V and 8 bases from J, the junction kept 12 bases outside the gene matches. CDR3 length equals 13 residues. With 60 Vbeta and 13 Jbeta primers, the PCR was carried out. Repertoires were generated with immunoSEQ multiplex PCR, while TCRdb's copy carries only in-frame clones and drops some. The sample comprises 100,000 to 150,000 clones, about four fifths of which are singletons, and around 1% rests with the top ten. Worth noting for this clone: Its antigen is not known.

This chain connects TRBV10-3 to TRBJ1-2; 7 positions match TRBD1. The sample was PBMCs. The origin of this receptor is a male donor in good health and CMV-seronegative. CDR3 region: CAILRGQGEGYTF. The CDR3 region has the DNA TGTGCCATTCTGAGGGGGCAGGGAGAAGGCTACACCTTC.